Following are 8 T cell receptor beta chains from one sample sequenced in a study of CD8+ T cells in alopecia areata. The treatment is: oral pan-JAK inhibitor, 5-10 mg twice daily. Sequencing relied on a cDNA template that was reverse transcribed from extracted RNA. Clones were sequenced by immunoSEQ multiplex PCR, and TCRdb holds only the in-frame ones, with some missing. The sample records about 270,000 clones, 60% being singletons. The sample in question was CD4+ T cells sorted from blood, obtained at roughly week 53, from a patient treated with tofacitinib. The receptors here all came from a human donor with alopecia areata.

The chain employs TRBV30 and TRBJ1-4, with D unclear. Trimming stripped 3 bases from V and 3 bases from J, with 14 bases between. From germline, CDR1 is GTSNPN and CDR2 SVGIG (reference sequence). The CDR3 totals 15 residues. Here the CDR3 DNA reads TGTGCCTGGAGCTTAAACTCCATCCCTAATGAAAAACTGTTTTTT. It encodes CAWSLNSIPNEKLFF.

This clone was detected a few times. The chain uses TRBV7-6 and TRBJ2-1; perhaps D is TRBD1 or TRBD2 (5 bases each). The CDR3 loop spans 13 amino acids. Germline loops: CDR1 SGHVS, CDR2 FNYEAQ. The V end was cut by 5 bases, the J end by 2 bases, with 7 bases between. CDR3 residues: CASSQGPYNEQFF. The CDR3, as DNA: TGTGCCAGCAGCCAGGGACCCTACAATGAGCAGTTCTTC.

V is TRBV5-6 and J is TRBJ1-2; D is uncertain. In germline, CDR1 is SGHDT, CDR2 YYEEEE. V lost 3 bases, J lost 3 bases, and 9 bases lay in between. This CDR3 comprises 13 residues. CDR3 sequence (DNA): TGTGCCAGCAGCTCATCAAGCTACTATGGCTACACCTTC. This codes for CASSSSSYYGYTF. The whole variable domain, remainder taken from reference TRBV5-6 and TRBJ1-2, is DAGVTQSPTHLIKTRGQQVTLRCSPKSGHDTVSWYQQALGQGPQFIFQYYEEEERQRGNFPDRFSGHQFPNYSSELNVNALLLGDSALYLCASSSSSYYGYTFGSGTRLTVV.

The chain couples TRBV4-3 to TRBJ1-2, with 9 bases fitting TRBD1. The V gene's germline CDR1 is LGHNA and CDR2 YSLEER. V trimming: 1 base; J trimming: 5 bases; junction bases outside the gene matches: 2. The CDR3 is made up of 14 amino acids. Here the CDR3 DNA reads TGCGCCAGCAGCCAAGGACAGGGGGTATATGGCTACACCTTC. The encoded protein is CASSQGQGVYGYTF.

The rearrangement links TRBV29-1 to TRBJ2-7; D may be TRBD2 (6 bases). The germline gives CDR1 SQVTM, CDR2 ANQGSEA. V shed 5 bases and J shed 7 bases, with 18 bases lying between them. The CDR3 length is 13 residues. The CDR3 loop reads CSVRETGLREQYF. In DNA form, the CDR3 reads TGCAGCGTTCGTGAGACGGGACTCCGGGAGCAGTACTTC.

CDR3 sequence (DNA): TGCGCCAGCAGCCCCTCTTCGGGGGGGCCCGACACCGGGGAGCTGTTTTTT. Amino acid sequence: CASSPSSGGPDTGELFF. This chain joins TRBV4-3 and TRBJ2-2, with 8 bases identical to TRBD2. The CDR3 totals 17 residues. Looked up from germline, CDR1 is LGHNA and CDR2 is YSLEER. Losses at the gene ends were 4 bases for V and 3 bases for J; bases not matched to a gene: 10.

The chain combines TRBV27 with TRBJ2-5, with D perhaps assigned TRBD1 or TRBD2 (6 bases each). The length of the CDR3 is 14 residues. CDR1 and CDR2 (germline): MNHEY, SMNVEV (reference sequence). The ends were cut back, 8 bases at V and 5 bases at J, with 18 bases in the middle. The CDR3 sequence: CASGLWGAGETQYF. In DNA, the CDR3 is TGTGCCAGCGGCCTATGGGGGGCCGGGGAGACCCAGTACTTC.

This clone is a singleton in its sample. CDR3 amino acids: CSSRGGTGELFF. CDR3 coding DNA: TGCAGTTCCCGGGGGGGTACCGGGGAGCTGTTTTTT. This chain links TRBV29-1 with TRBJ2-2; 8 bases are shared with TRBD2. The CDR3 spans 12 residues. The V gene's germline CDR1 is SQVTM and CDR2 ANQGSEA.